The 15 T cell receptor beta chains presented below share a single source sample, sequenced in a study of T cells in Graves' hyperthyroidism and ophthalmopathy. The investigators amplified TCR beta CDR3 regions from RNA transcripts. A set of HTBI primers served as the primers for a first-round RT-PCR of the TCR CDR3. TCRdb called the multiplex PCR reads again in MiXCR, with one record for every CDR3 protein. This table holds more than 500,000 distinct CDR3 sequences, roughly 15% found once. Sequencing input: blood. The receptors derive from a woman in her thirties or forties with Graves' ophthalmopathy.

At least ten counts were recorded for this clonotype. The genes are TRBV20-1 and TRBJ2-4, with 10 nucleotides matching TRBD2. The ends lost 5 bases at V and 8 bases at J; junction bases unmatched: 9. The CDR3 contains 14 residues. Germline lookup yields CDR1 DFQATT and CDR2 SNEGSKA (reference sequence). CDR3 bases: TGCAGTGCTCAACTAGCGGGGCCCCCCTACATTCAGTACTTC. This gives the protein CSAQLAGPPYIQYF.

This clonotype was observed many times. The V call is TRBV10-3, the J call TRBJ2-2, with D perhaps matching TRBD2 (6 bases). The CDR3 has 15 amino acids. V lost 3 bases to trimming and J lost 4 bases, with 12 bases between them. Germline-derived CDR1 and CDR2 are ENHRY and SYGVKD. The DNA of the CDR3 is TGTGCCATCAGTGAAGTTAGCGGACTCACCGGGGAGCTGTTTTTT. It is translated as CAISEVSGLTGELFF.

The chain carries TRBV6-1 and TRBJ2-7; the D is unclear. CDR3 length: 13 residues. The germline V gene has CDR1 MNHNS and CDR2 SASEGT. V dropped 7 bases and J dropped 2 bases, with 12 bases sitting between them. The CDR3 nucleotides are TGTGCCAGCACAGAACATTTAGCCTACGAGCAGTACTTC. Protein: CASTEHLAYEQYF.

On this clonotype: Germline and junction disagree at one end, which may indicate a read error. V gene TRBV28 combines with J gene TRBJ2-7, with D uncertain. The CDR3 spans 14 residues. CDR1 MDHEN and CDR2 SYDVKM come from the germline V gene. CDR3 amino acids: CASSQEPPTYEQYF. Written as DNA, the CDR3 is TGCGCCAGCAGCCAAGAACCACCTACCTACGAGCAGTACTTC.

This clonotype occurred many times. This rearrangement joins TRBV7-9 to TRBJ2-7; D is ambiguous. Trimming shortened V by 1 base and J by 7 bases, and 8 bases separated the two germline ends. The CDR3 length is 12 residues. The germline gives CDR1 SEHNR, CDR2 FQNEAQ (reference sequence). The CDR3 nucleotides read TGTGCCAGCAGCTTAGGGGTTAATGAGCAGTACTTC. Its protein is CASSLGVNEQYF.

There are many counts of this clonotype. The chain is built from TRBV20-1 and TRBJ1-1; D gene ambiguous. Trimming took 3 bases from V and 2 from J, leaving 7 bases between them. The CDR3 is 12 residues long. CDR1 DFQATT and CDR2 SNEGSKA come from the germline V gene (reference sequence). CDR3 amino acids: CSASATNTEAFF. The CDR3 DNA sequence: TGCAGTGCTAGCGCGACAAACACTGAAGCTTTCTTT.

This clonotype was recorded many times. The DNA of the CDR3 is TGTGCCAGCAGCTCCCCCGAAACTAGCGGGAGCATGAGCGGGGAGCTGTTTTTT. Protein sequence: CASSSPETSGSMSGELFF. The chain uses TRBV11-1 and TRBJ2-2; 11 bases are a match to TRBD2. The ends lost 4 bases at V and 7 bases at J; junction bases unmatched: 14. The germline V gene has CDR1 SGHAT and CDR2 FQDESV (reference sequence). The CDR3 loop spans 18 amino acids.

V is TRBV28 and J is TRBJ1-1; D is unresolved. The CDR3 length is 14 residues. Germline assignment: CDR1 MDHEN and CDR2 SYDVKM. V was trimmed by 3 bases and J by 1 base, leaving 9 bases between them. CDR3 in amino acids: CASSFPLTNTEAFF. The CDR3 DNA is TGTGCCAGCAGTTTCCCACTAACGAACACTGAAGCTTTCTTT.

This clonotype was detected only a few times. The genes are TRBV7-9 and TRBJ1-6; no clear D. V lost 4 bases and J lost 9, with 19 bases in between. The germline gives CDR1 SEHNR, CDR2 FQNEAQ (reference sequence). This CDR3 region has 16 residues. The CDR3 DNA reads TGTGCCAGCAGCTCGCCCTCTTGGGGAAGGGCTTCACCCCTCCACTTT. Amino acid sequence: CASSSPSWGRASPLHF.

This clonotype was counted at least ten times. The CDR3 here is CASSLRTPQETQYF. The CDR3 nucleotides are TGTGCCAGCAGTTTACGGACGCCCCAAGAGACCCAGTACTTC. The gene calls are TRBV12-3 or TRBV12-4 and TRBJ2-5; D gene uncertain. There are 14 residues in the CDR3. Trimming shortened V by 2 bases and J by 1 base, and 8 bases separated the two germline ends.

The chain joins TRBV19 to TRBJ2-4, with a possible D match to TRBD1 (6 bases). CDR1 and CDR2 from the germline V gene are LNHDA and SQIVND (reference sequence). Trimming removed 2 bases at V and 4 bases at J, with 12 bases between. This CDR3 has 15 amino acids. The CDR3 is CASSISWTAKNIQYF. For the CDR3, the DNA is TGTGCCAGTAGTATATCCTGGACAGCGAAAAACATTCAGTACTTC.

This clonotype was seen more than once but under ten times. The chain joins TRBV28 to TRBJ1-2, with TRBD1 matching over 9 bases. CDR1 and CDR2 (germline): MDHEN, SYDVKM. The CDR3 runs 14 residues. The ends lost 6 bases at V and 7 bases at J; junction bases unmatched: 9. CDR3 nucleotide sequence: TGTGCCAGCAGCCCGGGACAGGGTTTTGGTGGCTACACCTTC. It codes for CASSPGQGFGGYTF.

The genes are TRBV6-2 or TRBV6-3 and TRBJ2-5, with 9 bases matching TRBD2. V was clipped by 7 bases and J by 4 bases; unmatched bases: 4. Germline V lookup: CDR1 MNHEY, CDR2 SVGEGT. This CDR3 has 13 amino acids. CDR3 sequence: CASTAGGRETQYF. The CDR3 DNA reads as TGTGCCAGCACCGCGGGGGGGAGAGAGACCCAGTACTTC.

The rearrangement uses TRBV11-2 and TRBJ2-7; the match to TRBD2 covers 7 bases. Germline V gene data show CDR1 as SGHAT and CDR2 as FQNNGV. The length of the CDR3 is 16 residues. V was clipped by 5 bases and J by 2 bases; unmatched bases: 12. CDR3 region: CASSRTSSEKAYEQYF. CDR3 nucleotides: TGTGCCAGCAGCCGGACTAGTTCGGAGAAAGCCTACGAGCAGTACTTC.

The chain carries TRBV19 and TRBJ2-4; 14 bases align to TRBD2. The CDR3 totals 17 residues. The germline V gene encodes CDR1 LNHDA and CDR2 SQIVND (reference sequence). V lost 4 bases to trimming and J lost 6 bases; unmatched junction nucleotides: 8. CDR3 residues: CASSTMTSGRELNIQYF. The DNA of the CDR3 is TGTGCCAGTAGTACAATGACTAGCGGGAGGGAGTTAAACATTCAGTACTTC.